This T cell receptor beta chain appears in the sequencing data of a study of T cell responses to AZD1222 COVID-19 vaccine. Generated by immunoSEQ multiplex PCR, the TCRdb table keeps only in-frame clones and is missing some. The sample consists of fewer than 200,000 clones, 91% of them appearing once. Second-dose groups at about 4 or about 12 weeks were pooled. Points on this clone: No antigen is known for it.

The germline V gene encodes CDR1 LNHDA and CDR2 SQIVND (reference sequence). This CDR3 comprises 18 residues. V shed 3 bases, J shed 0 bases, and the junction held 7 bases outside the gene matches. Findings and limits, study-wide: Only five or six AZD1222 recipients were seropositive at baseline.

Specimen: peripheral blood, collected 28 days after the second AZD1222 dose. The source is an adult who received the AZD1222 COVID-19 vaccine. The gene calls are TRBV19 and TRBJ2-3; 12 bases fit TRBD2. CDR3 protein: CASSMSSGGGRSTDTQYF. CDR3 sequence (DNA): TGTGCCAGTAGTATGTCTAGCGGGGGGGGCCGGAGCACAGATACGCAGTATTTT. Variable domain in full (rest from reference TRBV19 and TRBJ2-3): DGGITQSPKYLFRKEGQNVTLSCEQNLNHDAMYWYRQDPGQGLRLIYYSQIVNDFQKGDIAEGYSVSREKKESFPLTVTSAQKNPTAFYLCASSMSSGGGRSTDTQYFGPGTRLTVL.